The subject of this entry is one T cell receptor beta chain. Its target is not known. This sample was taken from a study of T-cell memory formation after mild COVID-19. The study, taken as a whole, reports: Day 15 to 85 contracting clones showed balanced CD4/CD8; later expanders leaned CD4+.

The CDR3 runs 16 residues. Looked up from germline, CDR1 is SGHAT and CDR2 is FQNNGV. Losses at the gene ends were 5 bases for V and 8 bases for J; bases not matched to a gene: 15. 5'RACE with constant-segment primers built TCRalpha and TCRbeta cDNA libraries with UMIs. TCRdb reprocessed the 5' RACE reads via MiXCR and lists one record per CDR3 protein. The top ten clones hold approximately 14% of a sample with over 400,000 distinct CDR3 sequences, 23% of them seen once. The rearrangement links TRBV11-2 to TRBJ2-1; TRBD2 agrees at 7 bases. This clonotype originated in an adult woman who had mild COVID-19 (a few samples of this study predate the infection). Cell type and time point are not known. Sequences were obtained from PBMCs or a T cell subset sorted from them (not recorded which). CDR3 protein: CASSPPGFGRSYEQFF. Written as DNA, the CDR3 is TGTGCCAGCAGCCCCCCTGGGTTCGGGAGGAGTTATGAGCAGTTCTTC.